The 30 T cell receptor beta chains below were found in one sample sequenced in a study of T cell repertoires in cytomegalovirus infection. TCRdb re-called the reads through MiXCR, storing one row per CDR3 protein. The profile shows over 120,000 distinct CDR3 sequences, approximately 30% of them singletons. Antigens of these TCRs are unknown. The sample in question was CD8+ T cells from cultured PBMCs, obtained from culture after CMV antigen stimulation. The receptors were sampled from a human donor in good health (CMV status not recorded). Some clones in this sample may be carry-over from other donors' samples.

The CDR3, as DNA: TGTGCCAGCAGCTTCGAGGGGCGGTACGAGCAGTACTTC. Translation: CASSFEGRYEQYF. The chain recombines TRBV7-9 with TRBJ2-7; D possibly uses TRBD1 or TRBD2 (5 bases each). The V and J ends lost 3 bases and 4 bases respectively, with 10 bases between them. CDR3 size: 13 residues. The germline CDR1 and CDR2 sequences are SEHNR and FQNEAQ (reference sequence).

This clonotype was seen a handful of times. The junction shows a germline mismatch at one end, possibly a read error. This sequence joins TRBV7-6 and TRBJ2-7, with a possible D match to TRBD2 (5 bases). Germline values: CDR1 SGHVS, CDR2 FNYEAQ. The length of the CDR3 is 13 residues. For the CDR3, the DNA is TGTGCCAGCAGCTTAGCGCCGACCTGGCAGAGGGACTTC. Translated: CASSLAPTWQRDF.

Worth noting for this clonotype: Germline is not matched at one junction end, which may reflect a read error. The rearrangement links TRBV24-1 to TRBJ2-2, with 8 bases matching TRBD2. The CDR3 has 15 residues. Per the germline V gene, CDR1 is KGHDR and CDR2 is SFDVKD. The CDR3 sequence: CATSAGGASTGVLFF. In nucleotides, the CDR3 is TGTGCCACCAGTGCCGGGGGGGCTAGTACCGGGGTGCTGTTTTTT.

The rearrangement joins TRBV27 to TRBJ2-3, with 13 bases lining up with TRBD2. The V segment lost 0 bases and the J segment 0 bases; nucleotides outside the gene matches: 15. Per germline, CDR1 MNHEY and CDR2 SMNVEV (reference sequence). The CDR3 length is 22 residues. As DNA, the CDR3 is TGTGCCAGCAGTTTATCAAGCCTTCCGGGACTAGCGGGACCGACTAGCACAGATACGCAGTATTTT. It is translated as CASSLSSLPGLAGPTSTDTQYF.

The chain couples TRBV7-8 to TRBJ1-1; no firm D call. The germline V and J ends were trimmed by 3 bases and 0 bases, with 11 bases remaining between them. The CDR3 length is 15 residues. Looked up from germline, CDR1 is SGHVS and CDR2 is FQNEAQ. DNA for the CDR3: TGTGCCAGCAGCTTTTCTGGGCTGATGAACACTGAAGCTTTCTTT. Protein product: CASSFSGLMNTEAFF.

The rearrangement joins TRBV7-9 to TRBJ2-3; no clear D. From germline, CDR1 is SEHNR and CDR2 FQNEAQ (reference sequence). The CDR3 has 13 amino acids. V was clipped by 3 bases and J by 1 base, with 5 bases between them. The CDR3 protein is CASSFKGTDTQYF. In DNA, the CDR3 is TGTGCCAGCAGCTTCAAGGGCACAGATACGCAGTATTTT.

This clonotype was seen a handful of times. The chain employs TRBV7-8 and TRBJ2-2; D uncertain. V lost 5 bases and J 5 bases, leaving 15 bases between the germline ends. CDR3 length equals 15 residues. Germline CDR1 reads SGHVS; CDR2 reads FQNEAQ. Written as DNA, the CDR3 is TGTGCCAGCAGCCTCCTGCTGGATTTTACCGGGGAGCTGTTTTTT. Amino acids: CASSLLLDFTGELFF.

This clonotype occurred many times. The rearrangement links TRBV7-6 to TRBJ1-2; the match to TRBD1 covers 9 bases. Trimming cost V 5 bases and J 0 bases; bases outside gene matches: 19. CDR1 is SGHVS and CDR2 is FNYEAQ in the germline V gene. There are 20 residues in the CDR3. CDR3 sequence reads: CASSPQRGGTGRGSNYGYTF. The CDR3 DNA follows: TGTGCCAGCAGCCCCCAGAGAGGAGGGACAGGGAGAGGGTCTAACTATGGCTACACCTTC.

The chain combines TRBV11-1 with TRBJ2-1, with a tentative D call TRBD2 (5 bases). Deletions cut 5 bases from V and 3 bases from J, with 17 bases between. The CDR3 extends over 16 amino acids. Looked up from germline, CDR1 is SGHAT and CDR2 is FQDESV (reference sequence). The CDR3 sequence is CASSTRAGELYNEQFF. The CDR3, as DNA: TGTGCCAGCAGCACCCGCGCCGGGGAACTCTACAATGAGCAGTTCTTC.

The table lists this clonotype with many counts. The chain combines TRBV7-2 with TRBJ1-6, with D uncertain. Germline-derived CDR1 and CDR2 are SGHTA and FQGNSA. V gave up 3 bases and J gave up 5 bases, with 5 bases separating them. The CDR3 runs 13 residues. The CDR3 nucleotides are TGTGCCAGCAGCTTCAACAATAATTCACCCCTCCACTTT. Its translation is CASSFNNNSPLHF.

This clonotype was seen ten or more times. The chain links TRBV28 to TRBJ1-5; 8 bases map to TRBD1. V shed 8 bases, J shed 0 bases, and the junction held 6 bases outside the gene matches. The CDR3 length is 15 residues. Germline V CDR1 and CDR2: MDHEN, SYDVKM. CDR3 sequence (DNA): TGTGCCAGCCTGACAGGGGAGTATAGCAATCAGCCCCAGCATTTT. Translated, it gives CASLTGEYSNQPQHF.

The table lists this clonotype with a few counts. This sequence joins TRBV6-2 or TRBV6-3 and TRBJ2-3, with TRBD2 matching over 10 bases. The CDR3 is made up of 15 amino acids. Germline V gives CDR1 MNHEY, CDR2 SVGEGT. J was trimmed by 5 bases and V by 6 bases; bases with no gene match: 8. The CDR3 nucleotides are TGTGCCAGCAGGGGGGGGACTAGCGCGTTAGATACGCAGTATTTT. Its translation is CASRGGTSALDTQYF.

V usage is TRBV4-1 and J usage is TRBJ2-7; TRBD1 is a possible D gene (5 bases). V was pared by 1 base and J by 2 bases, with 6 bases between. The germline CDR1 and CDR2 sequences are MGHRA and YSYEKL. There are 13 residues in the CDR3. The CDR3: CASSQARAYEQYF. CDR3 sequence (DNA): TGCGCCAGCAGCCAAGCCAGGGCCTACGAGCAGTACTTC.

This clonotype appeared a few times. The chain carries TRBV28 and TRBJ2-3; 11 bases fit TRBD2. This CDR3 has 16 residues. Germline trimming cut 6 bases from V and 2 bases from J; bases unmatched to any gene: 7. Germline lookup yields CDR1 MDHEN and CDR2 SYDVKM. For the CDR3, the DNA is TGTGCCAGCAGCCCTCTAGCGGGGGGCGTCACAGATACGCAGTATTTT. Its translation is CASSPLAGGVTDTQYF.

This clonotype was found a few times. The gene calls are TRBV9 and TRBJ2-1, with D maybe TRBD1 (5 bases). Between the trimmed V and J ends, which lost 0 bases and 0 bases, there was a span of 10 bases. There are 16 residues in the CDR3. Germline V gene sequence: CDR1 SGDLS, CDR2 YYNGEE. CDR3 coding DNA: TGTGCCAGCAGCGTAGGACAGCAGATCTCCTACAATGAGCAGTTCTTC. It is translated as CASSVGQQISYNEQFF.

This chain links TRBV7-9 with TRBJ2-1, with 9 nucleotides matching TRBD2. V was pared by 5 bases and J by 3 bases, with 14 bases of the junction left unmatched. CDR1 is SEHNR, CDR2 FQNEAQ, per germline (reference sequence). CDR3 length equals 18 residues. The chain's CDR3 is CASSRSSSGDYIYNEQFF. In nucleotides, the CDR3 is TGTGCCAGCAGCCGATCCTCTAGCGGGGATTACATCTACAATGAGCAGTTCTTC.

This chain links TRBV25-1 with TRBJ1-5; no definite D call. The germline V and J ends were trimmed by 0 bases and 0 bases, with 3 bases remaining between them. The CDR3 runs to 14 residues. The germline V gene has CDR1 MGHDK and CDR2 SYGVNS. This chain's CDR3 is CASSEYGSNQPQHF. The CDR3 DNA sequence: TGTGCCAGCAGTGAATACGGTAGCAATCAGCCCCAGCATTTT.

The chain recombines TRBV6-5 with TRBJ2-2; weak D call: TRBD2 (6 bases). The length of the CDR3 is 14 residues. CDR1 and CDR2 (germline): MNHEY, SVGAGI. V gave up 8 bases and J gave up 4 bases, with 14 bases separating them. This CDR3 reads CASVRGWGTGELFF. The CDR3 DNA reads as TGTGCCAGCGTCCGGGGGTGGGGCACCGGGGAGCTGTTTTTT.

The gene calls are TRBV7-9 and TRBJ2-5; 8 bases map to TRBD1. The CDR3 contains 15 residues. V lost 3 bases and J lost 1; bases outside the gene matches: 4. CDR1 and CDR2 (germline): SEHNR, FQNEAQ (reference sequence). The CDR3 protein is CASSFQTGGQETQYF. In DNA, the CDR3 is TGTGCCAGCAGCTTTCAAACAGGGGGCCAAGAGACCCAGTACTTC.

This clonotype was counted between two and nine times. CDR3 in DNA: TGTGCCAGCAGTGAAAGAGGGAGCACTGAAGCTTTCTTT. Translating gives CASSERGSTEAFF. This chain uses TRBV6-1 with TRBJ1-1; D gene unclear. CDR1 and CDR2 (germline): MNHNS, SASEGT. V shed 2 bases and J shed 4 bases, with 8 bases lying between them. The CDR3 extends over 13 amino acids.

This clonotype appeared a few times. The chain recombines TRBV7-9 with TRBJ1-2; no clear D gene. Trimming cost V 0 bases and J 4 bases, with 9 bases left between them. This CDR3 comprises 14 residues. In germline, CDR1 is SEHNR, CDR2 FQNEAQ (reference sequence). CDR3 DNA: TGTGCCAGCAGCTTAGCGCCGGCCTCCTATGGCTACACCTTC. This codes for CASSLAPASYGYTF.

This clonotype was observed a handful of times. The chain has TRBV19 and TRBJ2-3; D not certain. The length of the CDR3 is 14 residues. V was pared by 4 bases and J by 4 bases, with 12 bases between. CDR1 and CDR2 (germline): LNHDA, SQIVND (reference sequence). The CDR3 DNA reads TGTGCCAGTAGTAACCTAGTACTCGCAGATACGCAGTATTTT. It yields the protein CASSNLVLADTQYF.

The CDR3 sequence is CASSFGTENNEQFF. CDR3 DNA sequence: TGTGCCAGCAGTTTCGGGACAGAGAACAATGAGCAGTTCTTC. The V call is TRBV28, the J call TRBJ2-1; TRBD1 agrees at 7 bases. The CDR3 is 14 residues long. V shed 3 bases and J 5 bases; nucleotides not matched to a gene: 4. Germline V gene sequence: CDR1 MDHEN, CDR2 SYDVKM.

The J gene is TRBJ1-3, the V gene TRBV19, with D unresolved. Trimming pared 7 bases from V and 3 bases from J, leaving 19 bases between. CDR3 length: 16 residues. Looked up from germline, CDR1 is LNHDA and CDR2 is SQIVND (reference sequence). For the CDR3, the DNA is TGTGCCAGTACCCCGCGGGCGGGGTCGATTGGAAACACCATATATTTT. It specifies CASTPRAGSIGNTIYF.

This clonotype was seen more than once but under ten times. The genes are TRBV6-1 and TRBJ2-7; 9 bases are a match to TRBD1. In germline, CDR1 is MNHNS, CDR2 SASEGT. This CDR3 spans 17 amino acids. V lost 4 bases to trimming and J lost 1 base; unmatched junction nucleotides: 11. The DNA of the CDR3 is TGTGCCAGCAGTGCGATAGGGACAGGGAGAGGTTCCTACGAGCAGTACTTC. As protein: CASSAIGTGRGSYEQYF.

The chain couples TRBV27 to TRBJ2-1; TRBD2 matches 10 bases. The trim removed 6 bases at V and 4 bases at J, leaving 6 bases unmatched. The CDR3 has 15 residues. Germline CDR1 reads MNHEY; CDR2 reads SMNVEV (reference sequence). The CDR3 sequence: CASRPLAGAYNEQFF. The DNA of the CDR3 is TGTGCCAGCAGACCCCTAGCGGGGGCTTACAATGAGCAGTTCTTC.

The chain links TRBV5-1 to TRBJ2-1; D gene ambiguous. CDR3 size: 14 residues. CDR1 SGHRS and CDR2 YFSETQ come from the germline V gene. V dropped 0 bases and J dropped 7 bases, with 11 bases sitting between them. The CDR3 nucleotides are TGCGCCAGCAGCTTGGCCGTGGGCCGAAATGAGCAGTTCTTC. It yields the protein CASSLAVGRNEQFF.

This clonotype was seen more than once but under ten times. The chain uses TRBV11-2 and TRBJ2-5; 8 nucleotides match TRBD1. CDR1 and CDR2 from the germline V gene are SGHAT and FQNNGV. After removal of 3 bases from V and 3 bases from J, the junction contained 3 bases not matched to a gene. The length of the CDR3 is 14 residues. The CDR3 DNA reads TGTGCCAGCAGCTTCCGGACAGGGAAAGAGACCCAGTACTTC. Translated, it gives CASSFRTGKETQYF.

V usage is TRBV27 and J usage is TRBJ1-2, with unresolved D. The CDR3 is 13 residues long. CDR1 MNHEY and CDR2 SMNVEV come from the germline V gene (reference sequence). The V and J ends lost 7 bases and 3 bases respectively, with 12 bases between them. The DNA for the CDR3 is TGTGCCAGCAAACAGCACGGGGACTATGGCTACACCTTC. Its protein is CASKQHGDYGYTF.

This clonotype was counted only a few times. CDR3 loop: CASSLTSLNTDTQYF. CDR3 sequence (DNA): TGTGCCAGCAGTTTGACTTCACTCAACACAGATACGCAGTATTTT. The genes are TRBV6-5 and TRBJ2-3; D remains ambiguous. Per the germline V gene, CDR1 is MNHEY and CDR2 is SVGAGI. This CDR3 has 15 residues. V lost 4 bases and J 2 bases, leaving 13 bases between the germline ends.